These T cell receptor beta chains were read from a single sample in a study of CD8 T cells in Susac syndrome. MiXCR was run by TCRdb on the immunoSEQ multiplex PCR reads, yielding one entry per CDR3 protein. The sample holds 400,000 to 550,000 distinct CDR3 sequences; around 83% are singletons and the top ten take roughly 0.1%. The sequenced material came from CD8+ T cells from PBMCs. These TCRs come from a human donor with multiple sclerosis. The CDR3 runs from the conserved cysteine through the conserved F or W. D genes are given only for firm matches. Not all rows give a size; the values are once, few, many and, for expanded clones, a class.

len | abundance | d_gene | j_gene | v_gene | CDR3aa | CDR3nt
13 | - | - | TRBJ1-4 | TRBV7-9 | CASSSTYMESIDF | TGTGCCAGCAGCTCTACTTACATGGAATCGATAGATTTT
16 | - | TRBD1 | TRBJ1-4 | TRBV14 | CASSQGQGGWVEKLFF | TGTGCCAGCAGCCAAGGTCAAGGGGGCTGGGTGGAAAAACTGTTTTTT
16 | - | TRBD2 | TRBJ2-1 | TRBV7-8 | CASSHVSGGEYNEQFF | TGTGCCAGCAGCCACGTTAGCGGGGGGGAGTACAATGAGCAGTTCTTC
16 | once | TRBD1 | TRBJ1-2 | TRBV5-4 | CASSLDGTGGSLGYTF | TGTGCCAGCAGCTTGGATGGGACAGGGGGAAGTTTGGGCTACACCTTC
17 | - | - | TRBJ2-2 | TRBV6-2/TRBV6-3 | CASSYPGQGYYTGEQFF | TGTGCCAGCAGTTACCCAGGGCAGGGGTATTACACCGGGGAGCAGTTTTTT
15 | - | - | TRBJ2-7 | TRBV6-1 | CASSGQGRIAYEQYF | TGTGCCAGCAGCGGTCAGGGCCGCATCGCCTACGAGCAGTACTTC
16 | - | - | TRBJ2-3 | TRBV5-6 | CASSLAGITSTDTQYF | TGTGCCAGCAGCTTGGCCGGGATAACTAGCACAGATACGCAGTATTTT
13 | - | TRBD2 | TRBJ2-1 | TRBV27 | CASSYSGRNEQFF | TGTGCCAGCAGCTATAGCGGGAGGAATGAGCAGTTCTTC
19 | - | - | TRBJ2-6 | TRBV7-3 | CASSLNSGGHSLGANVLTF | TGTGCCAGCAGCCTCAACTCGGGGGGCCACTCTCTGGGGGCCAACGTCCTGACTTTC
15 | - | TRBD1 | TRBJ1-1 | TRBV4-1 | CASSKAGTGNTEAFF | TGCGCCAGCAGCAAAGCCGGGACAGGGAACACTGAAGCTTTCTTT
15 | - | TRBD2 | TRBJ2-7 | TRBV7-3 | CASSFLPSGSNEQYF | TGTGCCAGCAGCTTCCTTCCTAGCGGGAGTAACGAGCAGTACTTC
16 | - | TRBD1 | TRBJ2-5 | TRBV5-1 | CASSTGQNYGVETQYF | TGCGCCAGCAGCACGGGACAGAATTATGGGGTAGAGACCCAGTACTTC
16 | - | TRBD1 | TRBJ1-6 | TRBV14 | CASSPKWGQQNSPLHF | TGTGCCAGCAGCCCTAAATGGGGACAGCAGAATTCACCCCTCCACTTT
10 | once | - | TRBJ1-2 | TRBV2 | CASSDGVSTF | TGTGCCAGCAGTGATGGGGTCTCCACCTTC
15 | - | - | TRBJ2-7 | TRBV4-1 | CASSQGPGRNYEQYF | TGCGCCAGCAGCCAAGGTCCGGGACGGAACTACGAGCAGTACTTC
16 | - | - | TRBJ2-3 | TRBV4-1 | CASSFHIAASTDTQYF | TGCGCCAGCAGCTTTCATATAGCAGCTAGCACAGATACGCAGTATTTT
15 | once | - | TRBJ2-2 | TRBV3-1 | CASSQVQMNTGELFF | TGTGCCAGCAGCCAAGTACAGATGAACACCGGGGAGCTGTTTTTT
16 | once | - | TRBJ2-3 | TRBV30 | CAWSGGTADSTDTQYF | TGTGCCTGGAGTGGCGGGACGGCTGACAGCACAGATACGCAGTATTTT
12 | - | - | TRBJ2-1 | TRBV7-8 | CASSSERGEQFF | TGTGCCAGCAGCTCCGAGCGTGGTGAGCAGTTCTTC
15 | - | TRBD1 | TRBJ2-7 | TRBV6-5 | CASSYFGQGPYEQYF | TGTGCCAGCAGTTATTTCGGACAGGGTCCCTACGAGCAGTACTTC
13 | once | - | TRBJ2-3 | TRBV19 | CASSIRGTDTQYF | TGTGCCAGTAGTATACGGGGCACAGATACGCAGTATTTT
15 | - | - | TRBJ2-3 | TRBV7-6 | CASVSLPGSTDTQYF | TGTGCCAGCGTCTCCTTGCCGGGATCCACAGATACGCAGTATTTT
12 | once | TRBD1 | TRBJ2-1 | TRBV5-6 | CASSEQGTEQFF | TGTGCCAGCAGTGAACAGGGGACCGAGCAGTTCTTC
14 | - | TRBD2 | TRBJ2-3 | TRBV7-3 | CASSFGTSIDTQYF | TGTGCCAGCAGCTTCGGGACTAGCATAGATACGCAGTATTTT
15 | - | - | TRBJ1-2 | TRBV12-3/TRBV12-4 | CASTPGQMFNYGYTF | TGTGCCAGCACCCCCGGACAGATGTTTAACTATGGCTACACCTTC
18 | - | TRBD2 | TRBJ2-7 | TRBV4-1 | CASSQDPPWLAGVGEQYF | TGCGCCAGCAGCCAAGATCCCCCGTGGCTAGCGGGAGTTGGTGAGCAGTACTTC
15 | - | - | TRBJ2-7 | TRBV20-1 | CSAREGDITQHEQYF | TGCAGTGCTAGAGAAGGGGACATCACCCAACACGAGCAGTACTTC